This TCR beta chain comes out of a study of graft-versus-host responses after intestinal transplantation. V lost 1 base and J 1 base, leaving 6 bases between the germline ends. The CDR3 contains 14 residues. Germline lookup yields CDR1 SGHVS and CDR2 FNYEAQ. General study results and limits: GvH clonotypes were identified within recipient marrow, with a subset emerging first in ileum or blood.

Generated by immunoSEQ multiplex PCR, the TCRdb table keeps only in-frame clones and is missing some. The sample contains 85,000 to 100,000 clones, roughly 90% of which appear only once. As concerns this clone: Its antigen is not known.

This clonotype was obtained from a human donor who was the organ donor for an intestinal transplant. The chain recombines TRBV7-6 with TRBJ2-3; a possible D gene is TRBD1 (5 bases). The input for sequencing was unstimulated CD8+ T cells sorted from spleen or lymph node cells, taken before transplant. The CDR3 DNA is TGTGCCAGCAGCTTAGGGGGCCGCACAGATACGCAGTATTTT. Residues: CASSLGGRTDTQYF.